This T cell receptor beta chain is from a study of blood T cell repertoires in COVID-19. In the authors' workflow: Amplification of reference gene primers was used by the study to estimate nucleated cell counts. The data were produced by immunoSEQ multiplex PCR, yet TCRdb's version contains in-frame clones alone and is incomplete. From that table come the V and J calls and clone size; the DNA was used to work out D and trimming. Seen here are about 250,000 clones, about 88% observed once, and the top ten hold under 3.5%. Germline CDR1 and CDR2: SGHTS and YDEGEE. The CDR3 sequence is 12 residues long. V lost 2 bases and J lost 6, with 6 bases in between. Each recovered donor of Cohort 3 presented with two negative PCRs, clearance, or symptom resolution.

This TCR was sampled from a woman in her fifties or sixties who had recovered from COVID-19. The V gene is TRBV5-8, the J gene TRBJ1-5; a weak D match, TRBD1 (5 bases). The sequenced material came from PBMCs or T cells enriched from blood (not recorded which). DNA for the CDR3: TGTGCCAGCAGCTTTCAGGGTCAGCCCCAGCATTTT. Encoded protein: CASSFQGQPQHF.